These T cell receptor beta chains were read from a single sample in a study of T cell responses to AZD1222 COVID-19 vaccine. TCRdb's copy holds only in-frame clones and misses some; the assay was immunoSEQ multiplex PCR. This sample carries 100,000 or so clones, 82% of them seen once, and the ten largest clones take around 5%. Source: peripheral blood, taken on day 0 of AZD1222 vaccination. Receptors originate from an adult in good health. CDR3s include the opening cysteine and the closing phenylalanine or tryptophan. D genes are given only for firm matches. Not every row has a clone size; where given, it reads once, few, many or a size class.

>NA|TRBJ1-1|NA|TRBV3-1/TRBV3-2
CASSQWRGAGTEAFF
TGTGCCAGCAGCCAATGGCGGGGGGCAGGAACTGAAGCTTTCTTT
>NA|TRBJ1-2|NA|TRBV19
CASRRDGIPYGYGYTF
TGTGCCAGCCGCCGGGACGGTATACCATACGGCTATGGCTACACCTTC
>many|TRBJ1-5|NA|TRBV4-1
CASSQDGGGGNQPQHF
TGCGCCAGCAGCCAAGATGGAGGAGGGGGCAATCAGCCCCAGCATTTT
>NA|TRBJ1-1|TRBD1|TRBV13
CASSLRGDRGRAFF
TGTGCCAGCAGTCTACGGGGGGACAGGGGGCGAGCTTTCTTT
>NA|TRBJ1-2|NA|TRBV6-5
CASTSGLGGYTF
TGTGCCAGCACCTCAGGGCTCGGGGGCTACACCTTC
>once|TRBJ2-3|NA|TRBV3-1/TRBV3-2
CASSPSGFPDTQYF
TGTGCCAGCAGCCCCTCCGGATTCCCAGATACGCAGTATTTT
>NA|TRBJ2-5|TRBD1|TRBV5-4
CASSREDRAVRETQYF
TGTGCCAGCAGCCGAGAGGACAGGGCGGTGAGAGAGACCCAGTACTTC
>few|TRBJ2-7|TRBD2|TRBV7-2
CASSSTSGGREQYF
TGTGCCAGCAGCTCGACTAGCGGGGGGCGGGAGCAGTACTTC
>NA|TRBJ1-2|NA|TRBV7-9
CASSSHPNYGYTF
TGTGCCAGCAGCTCCCACCCTAACTATGGCTACACCTTC
>NA|TRBJ2-2|NA|TRBV11-3
CASSLNVGRRIGELFF
TGTGCCAGCAGCTTAAATGTCGGACGGCGGATCGGGGAGCTGTTTTTT
>NA|TRBJ2-3|NA|TRBV11-3
CASQRGQSTDTQYF
TGTGCCTCCCAGCGGGGACAGAGCACAGATACGCAGTATTTT
>NA|TRBJ2-7|NA|TRBV7-8
CASSLSPSLYEQYF
TGTGCCAGCAGCCTATCTCCATCTCTCTACGAGCAGTACTTC
>NA|TRBJ2-7|NA|TRBV19
CASSPDYYEQYF
TGTGCCAGTAGTCCGGACTACTACGAGCAGTACTTC
>NA|TRBJ1-2|TRBD1|TRBV11-2
CASSFKQGAINYGYTF
TGTGCCAGCAGCTTTAAACAGGGGGCGATTAACTATGGCTACACCTTC
>NA|TRBJ2-2|NA|TRBV5-1
CASSRSSPTGELFF
TGCGCCAGCAGCCGATCCTCCCCCACCGGGGAGCTGTTTTTT
>NA|TRBJ2-7|TRBD1|TRBV30
CALDRGSEQYF
TGTGCCTTGGACAGGGGAAGCGAGCAGTACTTC
>NA|TRBJ1-1|NA|TRBV21-1
CASSLMTANTEAFF
TGTGCCAGCAGTTTAATGACAGCGAACACTGAAGCTTTCTTT
>many|TRBJ1-1|NA|TRBV5-1
CASSLSPPNTEAFF
TGCGCCAGCAGCTTAAGTCCGCCGAACACTGAAGCTTTCTTT
>NA|TRBJ1-3|NA|TRBV7-2
CASSDRVGRNTIYF
TGTGCCAGCAGCGACCGCGTAGGGAGGAACACCATATATTTT
>NA|TRBJ1-1|NA|TRBV2
CASSVTPSTEAFF
TGTGCCAGCAGTGTAACTCCGAGCACTGAAGCTTTCTTT
>NA|TRBJ1-4|TRBD1|TRBV5-6
CASSLQGAAEKLFF
TGTGCCAGCAGCTTGCAGGGGGCGGCTGAAAAACTGTTTTTT
>NA|TRBJ1-5|NA|TRBV6-2/TRBV6-3
CASSGGGGGNQPQHF
TGTGCCAGCAGTGGCGGGGGAGGCGGAAATCAGCCCCAGCATTTT
>once|TRBJ1-1|TRBD1|TRBV4-3
CASAPRTGGYLGFF
TGCGCCAGCGCGCCCAGAACAGGGGGCTATTTAGGTTTCTTT
>once|TRBJ1-2|NA|TRBV19
CASSIFRVTSSNYGYTF
TGTGCCAGTAGTATCTTCAGGGTCACCAGCTCAAACTATGGCTACACCTTC
>NA|TRBJ2-1|NA|TRBV7-2
CASSSGGYNEQFF
TGTGCCAGCAGCTCTGGAGGCTACAATGAGCAGTTCTTC
>NA|TRBJ2-7|NA|TRBV5-8
CASSISLVSEQYF
TGTGCCAGCAGCATCTCCTTAGTCTCCGAGCAGTACTTC
>NA|TRBJ1-1|NA|TRBV13
CASSAEGLARGPYTEAFF
TGTGCCAGCAGCGCGGAAGGACTCGCCAGGGGTCCATACACTGAAGCTTTCTTT
>NA|TRBJ2-4|NA|TRBV4-1
CASSPSFDAKNIQYF
TGCGCCAGCAGCCCATCTTTCGACGCCAAAAACATTCAGTACTTC
>NA|TRBJ2-7|NA|TRBV2
CASSEFYGSYYEQYF
TGTGCCAGCAGTGAATTTTATGGATCATACTACGAGCAGTACTTC
>few|TRBJ1-2|NA|TRBV30
CAWSVHRGTLNYGYTF
TGTGCCTGGAGTGTACATCGAGGGACGTTGAACTATGGCTACACCTTC
>NA|TRBJ2-7|NA|TRBV4-3
CASSQDKGYEQYF
TGCGCCAGCAGCCAAGATAAGGGCTACGAGCAGTACTTC
>NA|TRBJ2-3|NA|TRBV7-3
CASSLFRLPKGDTQYF
TGTGCCAGCAGCTTGTTTCGGCTACCGAAAGGGGATACGCAGTATTTT
>NA|TRBJ1-6|NA|TRBV5-1
CASSLRPSLDSPLHF
TGCGCCAGCAGCTTAAGGCCATCCCTGGATTCACCCCTCCACTTT
>NA|TRBJ1-1|NA|TRBV20-1
CSLVWNTEAFF
TGCAGCCTCGTTTGGAACACTGAAGCTTTCTTT
>NA|TRBJ1-6|NA|TRBV7-2
CASSSLSPLHF
TGTGCCAGCAGCTCCCTCTCACCCCTCCACTTT
>NA|TRBJ2-1|NA|TRBV29-1
CSSWTDEQFF
TGCAGCTCGTGGACCGATGAGCAGTTCTTC
>NA|TRBJ2-3|TRBD2|TRBV19
CASKKAGTTDTQYF
TGTGCCAGTAAGAAAGCGGGGACCACAGATACGCAGTATTTT
>few|TRBJ2-5|NA|TRBV4-1
CASSQSLEGTQYF
TGCGCCAGCAGCCAATCCCTCGAGGGGACCCAGTACTTC
>NA|TRBJ2-5|TRBD2|TRBV20-1
CSASGGGASETQYF
TGCAGTGCTAGTGGCGGGGGGGCGTCAGAGACCCAGTACTTC
>NA|TRBJ1-2|TRBD1|TRBV4-3
CASSQDPGGLVYGYTF
TGCGCCAGCAGCCAAGACCCAGGGGGATTGGTCTATGGCTACACCTTC
>NA|TRBJ2-5|NA|TRBV30
CACNPQGQETQYF
TGTGCCTGCAACCCACAGGGTCAAGAGACCCAGTACTTC